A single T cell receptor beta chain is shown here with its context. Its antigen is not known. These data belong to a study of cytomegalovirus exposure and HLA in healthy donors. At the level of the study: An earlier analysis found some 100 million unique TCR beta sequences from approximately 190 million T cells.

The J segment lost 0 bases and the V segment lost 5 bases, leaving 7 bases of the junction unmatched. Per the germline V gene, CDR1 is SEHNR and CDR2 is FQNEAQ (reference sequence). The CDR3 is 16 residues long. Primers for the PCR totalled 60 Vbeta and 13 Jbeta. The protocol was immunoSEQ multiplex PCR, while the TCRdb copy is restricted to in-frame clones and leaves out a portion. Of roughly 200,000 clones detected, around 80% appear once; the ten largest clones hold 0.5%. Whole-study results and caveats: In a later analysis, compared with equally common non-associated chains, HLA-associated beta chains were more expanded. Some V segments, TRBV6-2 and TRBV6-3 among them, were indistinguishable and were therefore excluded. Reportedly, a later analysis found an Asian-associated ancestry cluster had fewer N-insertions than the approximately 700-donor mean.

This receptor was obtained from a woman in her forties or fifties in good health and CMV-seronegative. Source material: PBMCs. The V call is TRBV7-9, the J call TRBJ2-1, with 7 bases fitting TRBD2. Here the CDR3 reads CASSPRAGSSYNEQFF. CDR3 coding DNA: TGTGCCAGCAGCCCCAGAGCGGGGAGCTCCTACAATGAGCAGTTCTTC. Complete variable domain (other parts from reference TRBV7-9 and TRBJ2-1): DTGVSQNPRHKITKRGQNVTFRCDPISEHNRLYWYRQTLGQGPEFLTYFQNEAQLEKSRLLSDRFSAERPKGSFSTLEIQRTEQGDSAMYLCASSPRAGSSYNEQFFGPGTRLTVL.